One sample yielded the 27 T cell receptor beta chains listed below, sequenced in a study of cytomegalovirus exposure and HLA in healthy donors. PCR used 60 Vbeta primers and 13 Jbeta primers. Clones were sequenced by immunoSEQ multiplex PCR, and TCRdb holds only the in-frame ones, with some missing. The sample shows about 120,000 clones, over 65% of them seen only once. Sequenced input: PBMCs. The receptor set was obtained from a man in his forties in good health and CMV-seropositive.

This sequence joins TRBV12-5 and TRBJ1-2; D uncertain. Looked up from germline, CDR1 is LGHNT and CDR2 is FRNRAP. The CDR3 is made up of 14 amino acids. The ends were cut back, 6 bases at V and 7 bases at J, with 18 bases in the middle. This CDR3 is CASGPPNSRGGYTF. The CDR3 nucleotides are TGTGCTAGTGGCCCTCCAAACAGTCGGGGTGGCTACACCTTC.

This clone was recorded only once. The J gene is TRBJ1-5, the V gene TRBV30; no clear D gene. The ends were cut back, 0 bases at V and 4 bases at J, with 10 bases in the middle. The CDR3 has 14 residues. From germline, CDR1 is GTSNPN and CDR2 SVGIG (reference sequence). The chain's CDR3 is CAWSVTVGNQPQHF. Written as DNA, the CDR3 is TGTGCCTGGAGTGTAACTGTCGGTAATCAGCCCCAGCATTTT.

The chain combines TRBV29-1 with TRBJ2-7; D call uncertain. The CDR3 runs to 12 residues. CDR1 is SQVTM and CDR2 is ANQGSEA in the germline V gene. V lost 2 bases and J 7 bases, leaving 12 bases between the germline ends. CDR3 region: CSVEPQTGEQYF. CDR3 in DNA: TGCAGCGTTGAACCGCAAACCGGGGAGCAGTACTTC.

This sequence joins TRBV5-6 and TRBJ1-3; 7 bases align to TRBD1. Looked up from germline, CDR1 is SGHDT and CDR2 is YYEEEE. The CDR3 has 14 amino acids. Trimming cost V 0 bases and J 4 bases; bases outside gene matches: 1. The CDR3 DNA is TGTGCCAGCAGCTTGGCAGGGGGAGGAAACACCATATATTTT. Translated, it gives CASSLAGGGNTIYF.

The V and J genes are TRBV28 and TRBJ2-1, with 9 bases identical to TRBD2. Germline V gene lookup returns CDR1 MDHEN and CDR2 SYDVKM. After removal of 7 bases from V and 5 bases from J, the junction contained 12 bases not matched to a gene. This CDR3 has 16 residues. The CDR3 is CASIPFGASGNNEQFF. The DNA for the CDR3 is TGTGCCAGCATCCCCTTCGGAGCTAGCGGGAACAATGAGCAGTTCTTC. The variable domain in full, with the rest retrieved from reference TRBV28 and TRBJ2-1, is DVKVTQSSRYLVKRTGEKVFLECVQDMDHENMFWYRQDPGLGLRLIYFSYDVKMKEKGDIPEGYSVSREKKERFSLILESASTNQTSMYLCASIPFGASGNNEQFFGPGTRLTVL.

This chain connects TRBV5-8 to TRBJ2-3, with 8 bases aligning to TRBD2. This CDR3 is built from 15 residues. Trimming at V came to 2 bases and at J to 4 bases, leaving 6 bases not matched to a gene. CDR1 SGHTS and CDR2 YDEGEE come from the germline V gene. The CDR3 bases are TGTGCCAGCAGCTTAGGTAGCGGGACGGCAGATACGCAGTATTTT. Translation: CASSLGSGTADTQYF.

The chain employs TRBV5-5 and TRBJ2-7, with a possible D match to TRBD1 (5 bases). This CDR3 is built from 12 residues. V lost 2 bases and J 2 bases, leaving 5 bases between the germline ends. Germline V lookup: CDR1 SGHKS, CDR2 YYEKEE (reference sequence). The DNA for the CDR3 is TGTGCCAGCAGCTTAGGGGCCTACGAGCAGTACTTC. As protein: CASSLGAYEQYF.

V gene TRBV27 combines with J gene TRBJ1-4; D perhaps matches TRBD1 (5 bases). The V gene lost 5 bases and the J gene lost 0 bases, with 10 bases spanning the gap. The CDR3 is 15 residues long. CDR1 and CDR2 (germline): MNHEY, SMNVEV (reference sequence). In DNA form, the CDR3 reads TGTGCCAGCAGTGTACAGGTTGCAACTAATGAAAAACTGTTTTTT. Translated, it gives CASSVQVATNEKLFF.

This chain joins TRBV4-1 and TRBJ2-1; 15 bases line up with TRBD2. The J segment lost 2 bases and the V segment lost 4 bases, leaving 6 bases of the junction unmatched. The CDR3 runs 18 residues. CDR1 and CDR2 (germline): MGHRA, YSYEKL. The CDR3 spells CASSPGLAGGWPYNEQFF. The CDR3 bases are TGCGCCAGCAGCCCGGGACTAGCGGGGGGTTGGCCCTACAATGAGCAGTTCTTC.

The chain links TRBV30 to TRBJ2-1, with D tentatively TRBD1 (5 bases). CDR1 is GTSNPN, CDR2 SVGIG, per germline (reference sequence). CDR3 length equals 15 residues. V was trimmed by 3 bases and J by 0 bases, leaving 12 bases between them. The CDR3 DNA sequence: TGTGCCTGGAGCGAGCAGGGAAGCTCCTACAATGAGCAGTTCTTC. Translation: CAWSEQGSSYNEQFF.

As regards this clone: In the same sample, other DNA sequences code for this CDR3. The V and J genes are TRBV30 and TRBJ2-7, with D perhaps matching TRBD1 (6 bases). This CDR3 spans 12 amino acids. Trimming cost V 3 bases and J 2 bases, with 8 bases left between them. Germline V CDR1 and CDR2: GTSNPN, SVGIG (reference sequence). The CDR3, as DNA: TGTGCCTGGAGACAGGGTACCTACGAGCAGTACTTC. Translated, it gives CAWRQGTYEQYF.

V usage is TRBV5-3 and J usage is TRBJ2-7; a weak D match, TRBD2 (5 bases). TRBV5-3 is an ORF; its function is uncertain. The CDR3 contains 13 residues. V lost 5 bases, J lost 2 bases, and 11 bases lay in between. For the CDR3, the DNA is TGTGCCAGAAGTTACGACTACCCCTACGAGCAGTACTTC. Amino acid sequence: CARSYDYPYEQYF.

This clone has just a few counts. As DNA, the CDR3 is TGTGCCAGCAGCTTGGCGCAGGTGGGCGAGCAGTACTTC. Translated, it gives CASSLAQVGEQYF. This sequence joins TRBV5-4 and TRBJ2-7; D ambiguous. Trimming pared 0 bases from V and 6 bases from J, leaving 10 bases between. This CDR3 has 13 residues. Germline V gene sequence: CDR1 SGHNT, CDR2 YYREEE (reference sequence).

This chain links TRBV16 with TRBJ1-2; TRBD1 matches at 7 bases. From germline, CDR1 is KGHSY and CDR2 FQNENV. V lost 5 bases to trimming and J lost 6 bases; unmatched junction nucleotides: 6. This CDR3 has 13 residues. CDR3 region: CASSTGTANGYTF. The CDR3 nucleotides read TGTGCCAGCAGCACCGGGACAGCAAATGGCTACACCTTC.

This sequence joins TRBV30 and TRBJ1-2; 8 bases fit TRBD1. This CDR3 has 14 residues. J lost 7 bases, V lost 6 bases, and 13 bases had no gene match. CDR1 GTSNPN and CDR2 SVGIG come from the germline V gene (reference sequence). DNA of the CDR3: TGTGCCTGCTCAGGGAGCAGGGGGCTGGGTGGCTACACCTTC. It yields the protein CACSGSRGLGGYTF. Using reference TRBV30 and TRBJ1-2 for the parts outside the CDR3, the full variable domain is SQTIHQWPATLVQPVGSPLSLECTVEGTSNPNLYWYRQAAGRGLQLLFYSVGIGQISSEVPQNLSASRPQDRQFILSSKKLLLSDSGFYLCACSGSRGLGGYTFGSGTRLTVV.

This chain uses TRBV5-8 with TRBJ2-1, with D possibly TRBD2 on 6 matching bases. V lost 5 bases, J lost 7 bases, and 10 bases lay in between. The CDR3 runs 12 residues. The germline V gene has CDR1 SGHTS and CDR2 YDEGEE. CDR3 in amino acids: CASRGGENEQFF. CDR3 nucleotides: TGTGCCAGCAGAGGAGGGGAGAATGAGCAGTTCTTC.

The chain carries TRBV27 and TRBJ2-3; D is ambiguous. Trimming shortened V by 3 bases and J by 2 bases, and 15 bases separated the two germline ends. CDR3 length: 16 residues. Germline-derived CDR1 and CDR2 are MNHEY and SMNVEV (reference sequence). Here the CDR3 reads CASSFRRVPNTDTQYF. CDR3 bases: TGTGCCAGCAGTTTCCGCCGGGTCCCAAACACAGATACGCAGTATTTT.

This clone was counted a few times. The V call is TRBV30, the J call TRBJ2-6; TRBD1 might be the D (6 bases). Per germline, CDR1 GTSNPN and CDR2 SVGIG (reference sequence). V was cut by 1 base and J by 10 bases, with 14 bases left in between. The CDR3 length is 14 residues. The CDR3 protein is CAWSDGGLLNVLTF. The CDR3 coding sequence is TGTGCCTGGAGTGATGGGGGCCTGCTTAACGTCCTGACTTTC.

V and J are TRBV7-9 and TRBJ1-2, with 8 bases that match TRBD1. Germline V gene lookup returns CDR1 SEHNR and CDR2 FQNEAQ (reference sequence). CDR3 length: 12 amino acids. This CDR3 is CAWGRGLYGYTF. CDR3 coding DNA: TGTGCTTGGGGCAGGGGGCTTTATGGCTACACCTTC.

V is TRBV7-6 and J is TRBJ2-7; maybe TRBD2 (6 bases). The CDR3 runs 14 residues. Germline values: CDR1 SGHVS, CDR2 FNYEAQ. V shed 5 bases and J shed 0 bases, with 11 bases lying between them. DNA for the CDR3: TGTGCCAGCAGCGGGGACTCCCGCTCCTACGAGCAGTACTTC. Its translation is CASSGDSRSYEQYF.

The chain employs TRBV10-3 and TRBJ1-2; 7 bases agree with TRBD1. Germline V lookup: CDR1 ENHRY, CDR2 SYGVKD. This CDR3 has 13 residues. V lost 6 bases and J lost 4; bases outside the gene matches: 5. The CDR3 DNA reads as TGTGCCATCAGGGAGGGGGCCAGCTATGGCTACACCTTC. Residues: CAIREGASYGYTF.

This clone appeared many times. The chain joins TRBV19 to TRBJ1-3; TRBD1 matches at 11 bases. Germline loops: CDR1 LNHDA, CDR2 SQIVND (reference sequence). After removal of 7 bases from V and 4 bases from J, the junction contained 12 bases not matched to a gene. CDR3 size: 17 residues. The CDR3 is CASTYRPDRGLGNTIYF. The CDR3 DNA sequence: TGTGCCAGTACCTACCGACCGGACAGGGGGCTCGGAAACACCATATATTTT.

V gene TRBV2 combines with J gene TRBJ2-1; 7 bases match TRBD2. V dropped 3 bases and J dropped 5; count of bases not matched to a gene: 7. The CDR3 runs to 15 residues. Germline lookup yields CDR1 SNHLY and CDR2 FYNNEI. The CDR3 coding sequence is TGTGCCAGCAGTGATAGGGCTAGCGGCCACAATGAGCAGTTCTTC. Its protein product is CASSDRASGHNEQFF.

The V gene is TRBV18, the J gene TRBJ1-6; a possible D gene is TRBD1 (5 bases). V was pared by 4 bases and J by 6 bases, with 13 bases between. This CDR3 has 15 residues. Germline V gives CDR1 KGHSH, CDR2 LQKENI. CDR3 in DNA: TGTGCCAGCTCACTCTCGGGGGGTAGTAATTCACCCCTCCACTTT. This gives the protein CASSLSGGSNSPLHF.

This clone turned up a few times. This rearrangement joins TRBV13 to TRBJ1-2; D unclear. V dropped 5 bases and J dropped 5 bases, with 9 bases sitting between them. The CDR3 totals 12 residues. Germline values: CDR1 PRHDT, CDR2 FYEKMQ (reference sequence). This chain's CDR3 is CASSTTGYGYTF. Here the CDR3 DNA reads TGTGCCAGCAGCACTACGGGATATGGCTACACCTTC.

The chain uses TRBV10-3 and TRBJ2-7; no firm D call. CDR3 length equals 15 residues. The V gene lost 2 bases and the J gene lost 0 bases, with 11 bases spanning the gap. Per germline, CDR1 ENHRY and CDR2 SYGVKD. The CDR3 sequence: CAISEARQSSYEQYF. The CDR3 DNA sequence: TGTGCCATCAGTGAGGCTCGACAAAGCTCCTACGAGCAGTACTTC.

This clone was observed a handful of times. The chain combines TRBV7-3 with TRBJ2-1; D is unresolved. The CDR3 extends over 14 amino acids. Germline lookup yields CDR1 SGHTA and CDR2 FQGTGA. The V gene lost 5 bases and the J gene lost 1 base, with 9 bases spanning the gap. In DNA, the CDR3 is TGTGCCAGCAGCCCCGGAGTTTCCTACAATGAGCAGTTCTTC. It yields the protein CASSPGVSYNEQFF.